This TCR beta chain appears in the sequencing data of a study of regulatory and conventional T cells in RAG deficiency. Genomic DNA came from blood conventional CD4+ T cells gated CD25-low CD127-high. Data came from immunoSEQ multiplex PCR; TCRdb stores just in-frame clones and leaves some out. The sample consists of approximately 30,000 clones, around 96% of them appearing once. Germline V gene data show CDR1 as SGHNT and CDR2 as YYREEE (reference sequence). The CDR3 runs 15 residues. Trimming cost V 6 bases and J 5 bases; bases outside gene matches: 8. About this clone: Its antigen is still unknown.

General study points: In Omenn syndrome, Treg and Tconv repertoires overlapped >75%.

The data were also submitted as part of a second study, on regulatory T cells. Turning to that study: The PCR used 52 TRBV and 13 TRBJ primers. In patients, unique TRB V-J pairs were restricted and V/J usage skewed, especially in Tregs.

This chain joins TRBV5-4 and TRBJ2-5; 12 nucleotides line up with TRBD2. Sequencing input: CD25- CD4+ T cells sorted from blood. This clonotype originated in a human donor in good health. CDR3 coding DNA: TGTGCCAGCATGGCTAGCGGGGGGGCGGGTGAGACCCAGTACTTC. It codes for CASMASGGAGETQYF.